This is a list of T cell receptor beta chains from one sample in a study of T cell changes during pregnancy in multiple sclerosis. The data were produced by immunoSEQ multiplex PCR, yet TCRdb's version contains in-frame clones alone and is incomplete. The data show 85,000 to 100,000 clones, with 85% to 95% seen just once and more than 2.5% held by the top ten. The specimen was peripheral blood, collected in the first trimester of pregnancy. These receptors originate from a female donor with multiple sclerosis, enrolled in a pregnancy study. The CDR3 runs from the conserved cysteine through the conserved F or W. D genes are given only for firm matches. Clone size is stated in some rows and not others, as once, few, many or a class when expanded.

J | D | V | size | DNA | CDR3
TRBJ2-2 | TRBD1 | TRBV5-1 | . | TGCGCCAGCAGCGCTGACAGGGGGCAGGTCACCGGGGAGCTGTTTTTT | CASSADRGQVTGELFF
TRBJ2-1 | TRBD2 | TRBV28 | once | TGTGCCAGCAGTTTTCTCCGACTAGCGGGAGGGAATGAGCAGTTCTTC | CASSFLRLAGGNEQFF
TRBJ2-3 | . | TRBV1 | . | TGCACCAGCAGCCAAGAAACGGGAAGCACAGATACGCAGTATTTT | CTSSQETGSTDTQYF
TRBJ2-4 | TRBD2 | TRBV19 | . | TGTGCCAGTAGTATCCGTGTAGCGGGAGGGATGGTGGCCAAAAACATTCAGTACTTC | CASSIRVAGGMVAKNIQYF
TRBJ2-7 | . | TRBV11-2 | few | TGTGCCAGCAGCTTAGGGACTTACGAGCAGTACTTC | CASSLGTYEQYF
TRBJ2-5 | . | TRBV6-6 | . | TGTGCCAGCAGCCTAGAGGCAGTTTCGGAGACCCAGTACTTC | CASSLEAVSETQYF
TRBJ2-1 | . | TRBV5-1 | . | TGCGCCAGCAGCTTGGAGTTTCCAGGGAATGAGCAGTTCTTC | CASSLEFPGNEQFF
TRBJ2-7 | . | TRBV18 | . | TGTGCCAGCTCACCAGAGGCAGTCTCCTACGAGCAGTACTTC | CASSPEAVSYEQYF
TRBJ2-7 | TRBD1 | TRBV27 | . | TGTGCCAGCAGAGAAGCCCGACAGGGGTACGAGCAGTACTTC | CASREARQGYEQYF
TRBJ2-2 | TRBD2 | TRBV15 | . | TGTGCCACCAGCAGAGTAGGACTAGCGGGAGGGACCGGGGAGCTGTTTTTT | CATSRVGLAGGTGELFF
TRBJ2-1 | TRBD2 | TRBV19 | . | TGTGCCAGTAGTAGGATTAGCGGGAGCTCCTACAATGAGCAGTTCTTC | CASSRISGSSYNEQFF
TRBJ1-5 | TRBD1 | TRBV7-2 | . | TGTGCCAGCAGCCAGACAGGGAATAGCAATCAGCCCCAGCATTTT | CASSQTGNSNQPQHF
TRBJ2-7 | . | TRBV5-1 | once | TGCGCCAGCAGAATGGACAGCTACGAGCAGTACTTC | CASRMDSYEQYF
TRBJ2-7 | TRBD1 | TRBV7-6 | . | TGTGCCAGCAGCTTGAGGACAGGGTCCTACGAGCAGTACTTC | CASSLRTGSYEQYF
TRBJ2-5 | TRBD2 | TRBV5-1 | . | TGCGCCAGCAGCCGCGGGACTAGCGGGCAAGAGACCCAGTACTTC | CASSRGTSGQETQYF
TRBJ2-1 | TRBD2 | TRBV5-5 | . | TGTGCCAGCAGCCTGGGGCTAGCGGGAATTAAGTTCTTC | CASSLGLAGIKFF
TRBJ1-4 | . | TRBV7-9 | . | TGTGCCAGCAGGGAGGGTGCAACTAATGAAAAACTGTTTTTT | CASREGATNEKLFF
TRBJ1-5 | TRBD1 | TRBV30 | few | TGTGCCTGGAGTACGCTCGGGACAGGGGGCAATCAGCCCCAGCATTTT | CAWSTLGTGGNQPQHF
TRBJ2-7 | . | TRBV5-6 | . | TGTGCCAGCAGCGTCACCAGGGGGATTAGCGGTATCTACGAGCAGTACTTC | CASSVTRGISGIYEQYF
TRBJ1-2 | TRBD1 | TRBV5-4 | . | TGTGCCAGCAGCCCGGACAGGTCTAACTATGGCTACACCTTC | CASSPDRSNYGYTF
TRBJ2-3 | . | TRBV9 | . | TGTGCCAGCAGCGCGTCCGCGCTAGGAGATACGCAGTATTTT | CASSASALGDTQYF
TRBJ2-3 | TRBD1 | TRBV25-1 | . | TGTGCCAGCAGTGCGGACAGGGAAGTTGCAGATACGCAGTATTTT | CASSADREVADTQYF
TRBJ2-7 | . | TRBV28 | . | TGTGCCAGCAGTTATGACCGGGTGCTGAGAGAGCAGTACTTC | CASSYDRVLREQYF
TRBJ2-7 | . | TRBV9 | . | TGTGCCAGCAGCGTAGTAGCGCTCTCCTACGAGCAGTACTTC | CASSVVALSYEQYF
TRBJ2-1 | . | TRBV5-1 | . | TGCGCCAGCACGGAACAGACTAGTCATCTTGGAGAGCAGTTCTTC | CASTEQTSHLGEQFF
TRBJ2-7 | TRBD1 | TRBV25-1 | . | TGTGCCACGGGACAGGGTACCTACGAGCAGTACTTC | CATGQGTYEQYF
TRBJ2-3 | . | TRBV5-1 | . | TGCGCCAGCAGCTTGCCAGGACAGTTACGCACAGATACGCAGTATTTT | CASSLPGQLRTDTQYF
TRBJ2-2 | TRBD1 | TRBV28 | . | TGTGCCAGCAGTCGACCACGACAGGGGGGATACGGGGAGCTGTTTTTT | CASSRPRQGGYGELFF
TRBJ2-2 | TRBD2 | TRBV18 | . | TGTGCCAGCTCACGAACCGGGACTAGCGGGAGTAATTCTAACACCGGGGAGCTGTTTTTT | CASSRTGTSGSNSNTGELFF
TRBJ2-5 | . | TRBV27 | . | TGTGCCAGCAGTTCAACCCACAGGGGGGGGAGGGAGACCCAGTACTTC | CASSSTHRGGRETQYF
TRBJ1-1 | TRBD1 | TRBV7-2 | . | TGTGCCAGCAGCTTAAGACAGGGAGGCACTGAAGCTTTCTTT | CASSLRQGGTEAFF
TRBJ2-7 | . | TRBV27 | . | TGTGCCAGCAGTCCCCGCAGGGGAAGCTCCTACGAGCAGTACTTC | CASSPRRGSSYEQYF
TRBJ2-1 | TRBD2 | TRBV10-2 | . | TGCGCCAGCAGTAAGACTAGCGGGGTTAATGAGCAGTTCTTC | CASSKTSGVNEQFF
TRBJ2-7 | . | TRBV27 | . | TGTGCCAGCAGTACAGGACCGGTCTTGGGCTACGAGCAGTACTTC | CASSTGPVLGYEQYF
TRBJ2-7 | . | TRBV29-1 | . | TGCAGCGCCCTCCGGGACTTGGGAGAGCAGTACTTC | CSALRDLGEQYF
TRBJ1-1 | . | TRBV6-5 | . | TGTGCCAGCAGTTACTCGCAGGTTCTCACTGAAGCTTTCTTT | CASSYSQVLTEAFF
TRBJ2-7 | . | TRBV28 | . | TGTGCCAGCAGTTGGACCGGGACAAGCGACGAGCAGTACTTC | CASSWTGTSDEQYF
TRBJ2-3 | . | TRBV5-1 | . | TGCGCCAGCAGCGCCACTTCTCGAACAGATACGCAGTATTTT | CASSATSRTDTQYF
TRBJ2-6 | . | TRBV28 | . | TGTGCCAGCAGTTTTAGCTCTGGGGCCAACGTCCTGACTTTC | CASSFSSGANVLTF
TRBJ1-1 | . | TRBV2 | . | TGTGCCAGCAGTGCTAATGGTCCAAACACTGAAGCTTTCTTT | CASSANGPNTEAFF
TRBJ2-1 | . | TRBV4-2 | . | TGTGCCAGCAGCCAAGATCAGGGCTATGAGCAGTTCTTC | CASSQDQGYEQFF
TRBJ1-1 | TRBD1 | TRBV29-1 | . | TGCAGCGTCGCCGGGACAGGGGCCATGAACACTGAAGCTTTCTTT | CSVAGTGAMNTEAFF
TRBJ2-1 | TRBD2 | TRBV15 | . | TGTGCCACCAGCACGGGACTAGCGGGCCACAATGAGCAGTTCTTC | CATSTGLAGHNEQFF
TRBJ2-3 | TRBD2 | TRBV13 | . | TGTGCCAGCAGCTACTCTAGCGGGAGGTCAGATACGCAGTATTTT | CASSYSSGRSDTQYF
TRBJ2-2 | TRBD1 | TRBV6-4 | . | TGTGCCAGCAGTGACGCCGGGACAGGGATCGAGGACACCGGGGAGCTGTTTTTT | CASSDAGTGIEDTGELFF
TRBJ2-7 | TRBD2 | TRBV6-5 | . | TGTGCCAGCAGTTTAGCGGGATCCTCCTACGAGCAGTACTTC | CASSLAGSSYEQYF
TRBJ2-2 | . | TRBV14 | . | TGTGCCAGCAGCCAAGGTCAGGGTCCGGTTACCGGGGAGCTGTTTTTT | CASSQGQGPVTGELFF
TRBJ2-7 | . | TRBV5-1 | . | TGCGCCAGCAGCAACGGAGGGGGCACATACGAGCAGTACTTC | CASSNGGGTYEQYF
TRBJ1-2 | TRBD1 | TRBV19 | . | TGTGCCAGTAGTATAGTGGCACCAACAGGGGCCAATGGCTACACCTTC | CASSIVAPTGANGYTF